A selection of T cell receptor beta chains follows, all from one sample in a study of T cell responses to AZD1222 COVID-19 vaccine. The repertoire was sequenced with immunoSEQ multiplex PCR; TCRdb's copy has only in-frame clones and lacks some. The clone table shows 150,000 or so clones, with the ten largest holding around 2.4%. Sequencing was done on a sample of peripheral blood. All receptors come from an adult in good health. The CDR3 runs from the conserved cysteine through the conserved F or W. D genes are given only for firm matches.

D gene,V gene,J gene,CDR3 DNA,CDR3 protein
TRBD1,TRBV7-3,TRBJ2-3,TGTGCCAGCAGCCCCACCGGGACAGGAGTAACTCTTACTAGCACAGATACGCAGTATTTT,CASSPTGTGVTLTSTDTQYF
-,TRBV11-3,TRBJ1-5,TGTGCCAGCAGCTCTGGGAGGCAGCCCCAGCATTTT,CASSSGRQPQHF
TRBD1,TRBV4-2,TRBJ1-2,TGTGCCAGCAGCCAGCCGACAGGGAACTATGGCTACACCTTC,CASSQPTGNYGYTF
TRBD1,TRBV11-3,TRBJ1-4,TGTGCCAGCAGCCTAGAAGACAGGGGTTATGAAAAACTGTTTTTT,CASSLEDRGYEKLFF
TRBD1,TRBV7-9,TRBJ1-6,TGTGCCAGCAGCTCACAGGGGGATTATTCACCCCTCCACTTT,CASSSQGDYSPLHF
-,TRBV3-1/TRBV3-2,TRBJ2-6,TGTGCCAGCAGCCAATGGCCAGGTCGCCTCCCATCTGGGGCCAACGTCCTGACTTTC,CASSQWPGRLPSGANVLTF
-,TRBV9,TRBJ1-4,TGTGCCAGCAGCGTAGGGCCGAATGAAAAACTGTTTTTT,CASSVGPNEKLFF
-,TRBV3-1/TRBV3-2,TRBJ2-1,TGTGCCAGCAGCCAGGGGGCCTTCGAGGAATACAATGAGCAGTTCTTC,CASSQGAFEEYNEQFF
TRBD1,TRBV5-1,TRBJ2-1,TGCGCCAGCAGCCCAGGACAGGGCCCGGGCTATGAGCAGTTCTTC,CASSPGQGPGYEQFF
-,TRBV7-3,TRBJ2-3,TGTGCCAGCAGCTCCTACCCTCGGGGAGCCACAGATACGCAGTATTTT,CASSSYPRGATDTQYF
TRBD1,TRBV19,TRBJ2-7,TGTGCCAGTAGTAGGGCCGGGACAGGGTCCCTCGAGCAGTACTTC,CASSRAGTGSLEQYF
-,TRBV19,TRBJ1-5,TGTGCCAGTAGTATGAGTGGGGGCAATCAGCCCCAGCATTTT,CASSMSGGNQPQHF
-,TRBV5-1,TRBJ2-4,TGCGCCAGCAGCGAGGCCAGCGGAGCCAAAAACATTCAGTACTTC,CASSEASGAKNIQYF
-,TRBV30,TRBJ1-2,TGTGCCTGGACTCCAGATAACTATGGCTACACCTTC,CAWTPDNYGYTF
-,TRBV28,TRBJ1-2,TGTGCCAGCAGTTCCTCGTATGGCTACACCTTC,CASSSSYGYTF
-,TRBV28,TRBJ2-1,TGTGCCAGCAGTCCCTTTTACAATGAGCAGTTCTTC,CASSPFYNEQFF
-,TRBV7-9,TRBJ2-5,TGTGCCAGCAGCTTAGTATCCGGTCAAGAGACCCAGTACTTC,CASSLVSGQETQYF
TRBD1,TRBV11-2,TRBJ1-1,TGTGCCACCCACAGGGACAGGGGAACTGAAGCTTTCTTT,CATHRDRGTEAFF
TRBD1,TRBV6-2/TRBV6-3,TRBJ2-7,TGTGCCAGCAGACCTCTCGACAGGGCCTACGAGCAGTACTTC,CASRPLDRAYEQYF
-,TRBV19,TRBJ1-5,TGTGCCAGTAGTATTGATTCTAGCAATCAGCCCCAGCATTTT,CASSIDSSNQPQHF
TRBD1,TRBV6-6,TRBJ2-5,TGTGCCAGCAGTCCAAACAGGGGGCTAGGGGAGACCCAGTACTTC,CASSPNRGLGETQYF
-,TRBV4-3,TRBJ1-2,TGCGCCAGCAGCCAAGAGGAGGCGGCAGGGGATCTGTATGGCTACACCTTC,CASSQEEAAGDLYGYTF
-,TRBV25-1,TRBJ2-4,TGTGCCAGCAGTGAAGACCCGCTAGGGAACATTCAGTACTTC,CASSEDPLGNIQYF
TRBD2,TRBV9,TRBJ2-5,TGTGCCAGCAGCGTAGGCGGTAGCGGGGGAGTCCAAGAGACCCAGTACTTC,CASSVGGSGGVQETQYF
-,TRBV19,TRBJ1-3,TGTGCCAGTAGTGTGACAGGATACAGCTCTGGAAACACCATATATTTT,CASSVTGYSSGNTIYF
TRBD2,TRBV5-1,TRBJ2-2,TGCGCCAGCAGCTACCCGACTAGCGGGGGGCTGAACACCGGGGAGCTGTTTTTT,CASSYPTSGGLNTGELFF
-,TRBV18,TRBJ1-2,TGTGCCAGCTCACCATCGGGGGGCGCGGGCTACACCTTC,CASSPSGGAGYTF
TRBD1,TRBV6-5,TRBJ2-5,TGTGCCAGCAGTACACAGGGGGCCGAAGAGACCCAGTACTTC,CASSTQGAEETQYF
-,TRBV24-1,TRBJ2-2,TGTGCCACCAGCTCCGTGGGCGGATTTAACACCGGGGAGCTGTTTTTT,CATSSVGGFNTGELFF
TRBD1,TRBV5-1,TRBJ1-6,TGCGCCAGCAGCTTGGTCGGGACAGCCTCCTATAATTCACCCCTCCACTTT,CASSLVGTASYNSPLHF
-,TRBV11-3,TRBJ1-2,TGTGCCAGCAGCTTAGGGTATAGGGGTAACTATGGCTACACCTTC,CASSLGYRGNYGYTF
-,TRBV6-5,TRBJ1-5,TGTGCCAGCAGTCCTTTGGGAAGGGGACCCCCGCATTTT,CASSPLGRGPPHF
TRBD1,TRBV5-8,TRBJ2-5,TGTGCCAGCAGCTTTCCGGGACAGGGGTATGGAGAGACCCAGTACTTC,CASSFPGQGYGETQYF
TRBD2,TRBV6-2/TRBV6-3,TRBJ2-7,TGTGCCAGCAGCCATGGACTAGCGGAGGTGCCCTACGAGCAGTACTTC,CASSHGLAEVPYEQYF
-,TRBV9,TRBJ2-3,TGTGCCAGCAGCGTACTGGGGGAGGGCACAGATACGCAGTATTTT,CASSVLGEGTDTQYF
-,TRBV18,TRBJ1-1,TGTGCCAGCTCACCATCCAGGGATGAAGCTTTCTTT,CASSPSRDEAFF
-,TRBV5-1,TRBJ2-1,TGCGCCAGCAGCTTGTTCACAGCCTATAACAATGAGCAGTTCTTC,CASSLFTAYNNEQFF
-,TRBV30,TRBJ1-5,TGTGCCTGGGGCCATGGGGTTCTCCATCATTTT,CAWGHGVLHHF
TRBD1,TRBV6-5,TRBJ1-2,TGTGCCAGCAGTAACTCCGGGACAGGTCGCTATGGCTACACCTTC,CASSNSGTGRYGYTF
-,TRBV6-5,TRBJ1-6,TGTGCCAGCAGTTACCGCAGGGTGGTTGGAATTTCACCCCTCCACTTT,CASSYRRVVGISPLHF
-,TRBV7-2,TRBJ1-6,TGTGCCAGCAACCTACCGAATTCACCCCTCCACTTT,CASNLPNSPLHF
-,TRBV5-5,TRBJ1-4,TGTGCCAGCAGCTTGGGAGGGCAAAATGAAAAACTGTTTTTT,CASSLGGQNEKLFF
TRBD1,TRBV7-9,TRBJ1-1,TGTGCCAGCAGCTTAGGTGGGACAGCCGTGAACACTGAAGCTTTCTTT,CASSLGGTAVNTEAFF
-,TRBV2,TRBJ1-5,TGTGCCAGCAGTTCCGTACAGGATAATCAGCCCCAGCATTTT,CASSSVQDNQPQHF
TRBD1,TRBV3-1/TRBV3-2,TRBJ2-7,TGTGCCAGCAGCGGGACAGGGGGCTCCTACGAGCAGTACTTC,CASSGTGGSYEQYF
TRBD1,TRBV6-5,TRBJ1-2,TGTGCCAGCAGCTTAACAGGGGGCGCTTGGTATGGCTACACCTTC,CASSLTGGAWYGYTF
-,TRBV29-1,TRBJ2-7,TGCAGCGTTGACTGGCAGGGGTCTCACGAGCAGTACTTC,CSVDWQGSHEQYF